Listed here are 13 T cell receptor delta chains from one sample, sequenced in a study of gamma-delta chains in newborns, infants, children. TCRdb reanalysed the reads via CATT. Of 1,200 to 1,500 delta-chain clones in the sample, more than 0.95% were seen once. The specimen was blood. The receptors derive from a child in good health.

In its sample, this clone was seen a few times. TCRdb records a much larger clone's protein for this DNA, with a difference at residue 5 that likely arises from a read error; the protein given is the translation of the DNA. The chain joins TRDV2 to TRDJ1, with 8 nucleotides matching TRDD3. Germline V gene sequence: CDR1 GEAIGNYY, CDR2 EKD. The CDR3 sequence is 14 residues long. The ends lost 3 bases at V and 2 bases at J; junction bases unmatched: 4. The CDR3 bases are TGTGCCTGTGACCACACTGGGGGGACCGATAAACTCATCTTT. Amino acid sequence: CACDHTGGTDKLIF.

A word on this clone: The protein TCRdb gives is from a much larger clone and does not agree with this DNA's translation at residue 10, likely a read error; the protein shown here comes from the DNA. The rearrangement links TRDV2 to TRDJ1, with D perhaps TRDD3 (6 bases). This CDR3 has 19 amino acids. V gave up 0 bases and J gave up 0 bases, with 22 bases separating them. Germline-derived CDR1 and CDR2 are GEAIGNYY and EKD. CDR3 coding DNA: TGTGCCTGTGACACCGTGAGGAACTGGGAGACCACCCACACCGATAAACTCATCTTT. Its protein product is CACDTVRNWETTHTDKLIF.

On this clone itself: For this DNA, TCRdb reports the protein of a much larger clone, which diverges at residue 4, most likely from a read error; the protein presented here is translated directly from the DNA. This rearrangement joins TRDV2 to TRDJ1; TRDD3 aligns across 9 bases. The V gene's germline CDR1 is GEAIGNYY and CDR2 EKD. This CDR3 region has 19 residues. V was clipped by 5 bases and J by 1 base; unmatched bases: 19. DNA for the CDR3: TGTGCCTGTGGCACTCTGACTGGGGGAGCCACGTCCGCCACCGATAAACTCATCTTT. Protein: CACGTLTGGATSATDKLIF.

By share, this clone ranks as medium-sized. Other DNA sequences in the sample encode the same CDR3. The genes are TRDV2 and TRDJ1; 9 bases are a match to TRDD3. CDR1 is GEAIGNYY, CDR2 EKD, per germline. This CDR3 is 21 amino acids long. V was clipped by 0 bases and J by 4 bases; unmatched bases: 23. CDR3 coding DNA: TGTGCCTGTGACACCGTAATCCTGGGGGATTCACCGGGTTCGCAACGCGATAAACTCATCTTT. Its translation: CACDTVILGDSPGSQRDKLIF.

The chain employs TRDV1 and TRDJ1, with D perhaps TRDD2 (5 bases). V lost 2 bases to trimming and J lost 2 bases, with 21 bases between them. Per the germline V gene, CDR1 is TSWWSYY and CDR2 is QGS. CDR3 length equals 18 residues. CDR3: CALGEKPYRHGPTDKLIF. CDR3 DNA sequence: TGTGCTCTTGGGGAAAAGCCCTACAGGCATGGACCTACCGATAAACTCATCTTT.

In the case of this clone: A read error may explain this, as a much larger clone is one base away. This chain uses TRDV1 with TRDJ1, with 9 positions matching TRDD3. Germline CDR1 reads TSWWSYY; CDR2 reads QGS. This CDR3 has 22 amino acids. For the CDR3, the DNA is TGTGCTCTTGGGGAACTATTATACGCCCAGTGGGGGATATTGTTGGGAACCGATAAACCCATCTTT. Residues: CALGELLYAQWGILLGTDKPIF.

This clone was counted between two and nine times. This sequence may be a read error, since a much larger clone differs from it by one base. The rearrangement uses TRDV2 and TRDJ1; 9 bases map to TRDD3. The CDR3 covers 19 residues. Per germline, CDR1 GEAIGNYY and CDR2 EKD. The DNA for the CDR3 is TGTGCCTGTGGCACCGTGAGGAACTGGGGGACCACCCACACCGATAAACTCATCTTT. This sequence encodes CACGTVRNWGTTHTDKLIF.

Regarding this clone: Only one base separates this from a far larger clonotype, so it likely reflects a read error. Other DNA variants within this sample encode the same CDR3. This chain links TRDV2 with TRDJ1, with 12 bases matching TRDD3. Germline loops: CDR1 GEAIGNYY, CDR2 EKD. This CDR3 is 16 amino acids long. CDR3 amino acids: CACEGLGDTDTDKLIF. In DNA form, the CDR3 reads TGTGCCTGTGAGGGGCTGGGGGATACGGACACAGATAAACTCATCTTT.

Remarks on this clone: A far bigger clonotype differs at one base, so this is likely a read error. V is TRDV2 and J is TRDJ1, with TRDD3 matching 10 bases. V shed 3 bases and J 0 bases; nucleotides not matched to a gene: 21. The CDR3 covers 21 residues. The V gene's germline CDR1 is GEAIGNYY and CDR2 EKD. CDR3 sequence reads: CACDPLPAGGYTNSNTDKLIF. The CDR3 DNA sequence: TGTGCCTGTGACCCACTTCCCGCTGGGGGATATACCAACTCGAACACCGATAAACTCATCTTT.

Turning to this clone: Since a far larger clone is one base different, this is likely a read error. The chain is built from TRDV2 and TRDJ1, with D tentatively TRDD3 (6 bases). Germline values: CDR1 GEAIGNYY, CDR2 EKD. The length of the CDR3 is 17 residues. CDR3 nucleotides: TGTGCCTGTGACACCGTGGGTGGGGGTCAAAACACCGATAAACCCATCTTT. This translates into CACDTVGGGQNTDKPIF.

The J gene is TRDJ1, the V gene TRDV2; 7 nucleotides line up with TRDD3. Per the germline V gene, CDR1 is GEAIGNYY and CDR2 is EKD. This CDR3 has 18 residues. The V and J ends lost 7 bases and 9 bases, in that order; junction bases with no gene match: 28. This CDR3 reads CACDPLGDWGLERRELIF. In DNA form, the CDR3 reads TGTGCCTGCGACCCGCTAGGGGACTGGGGACTCGAAAGGAGGGAACTCATCTTT.

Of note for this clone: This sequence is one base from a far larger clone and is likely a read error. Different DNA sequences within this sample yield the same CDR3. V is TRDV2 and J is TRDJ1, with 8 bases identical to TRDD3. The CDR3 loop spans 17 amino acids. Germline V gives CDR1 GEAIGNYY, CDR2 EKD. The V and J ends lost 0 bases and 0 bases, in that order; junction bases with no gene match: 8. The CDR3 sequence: CACDTVGGYAYTDKLIF. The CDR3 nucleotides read TGTGCCTGTGACACCGTGGGGGGATATGCGTACACCGATAAACTCATCTTT.

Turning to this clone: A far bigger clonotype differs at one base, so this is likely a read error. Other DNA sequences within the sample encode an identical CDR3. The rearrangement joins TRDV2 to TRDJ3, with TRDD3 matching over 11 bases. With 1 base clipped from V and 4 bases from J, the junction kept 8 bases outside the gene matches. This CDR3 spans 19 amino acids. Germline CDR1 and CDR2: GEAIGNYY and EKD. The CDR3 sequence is CACDTLGDTASWDTRQMFF. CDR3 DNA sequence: TGTGCCTGTGACACTCTGGGGGATACTGCGTCGTGGGACACCCGACAGATGTTTTTC.